What follows describes a single T cell receptor beta chain. The data were taken from a study of Ad26.COV2.S vaccination and SARS-CoV-2 variants. Study-level information: Administration of Ad26.COV2.S was intramuscular, either once or twice 56 days apart.

Only in-frame clones appear in the TCRdb table, and some are missing; sequencing was by immunoSEQ multiplex PCR. This sample carries about half a million clones, 89% of them seen once, and the ten largest clones take around 1.6%. The treatment: 19 received Ad26.COV2.S at low or high dose, single or two shots; five or six received placebo; per-sample allocation not given. Each sample was drawn 63 days after the first injection (of vaccine or placebo). In germline, CDR1 is SGHKS, CDR2 YYEKEE (reference sequence). The CDR3 is made up of 14 amino acids. Trimming took 0 bases from V and 8 from J, leaving 14 bases between them.

The source material was peripheral blood, sampled in a trial of Ad26.COV2.S vaccine versus placebo. This TCR came from a person aged 18-65 years who received the Ad26.COV2.S COVID-19 vaccine or a placebo. The chain couples TRBV5-5 to TRBJ1-2; D perhaps matches TRBD1 (5 bases). The CDR3, as DNA: TGTGCCAGCAGCTTGGCCGCCAGGGAAGGGGGCTACACCTTC. Protein: CASSLAAREGGYTF.